These 30 T cell receptor delta chains came from one sample sequenced in a study of Vδ1+ human thymocytes. Extracted RNA was reverse transcribed into cDNA. Pooled V-gene forward primers with one constant-region reverse primer generated the CDR3 amplicons by multiplex PCR. TCRdb re-called the multiplex PCR reads with CATT. The profile covers some 73,000 delta-chain clones, with around 32% appearing a single time and under 0.3% taken by the ten largest. For these TCRs, the target antigens are not known. Whole-study results and caveats: Thymic TRG and TRD repertoires appeared highly polyclonal.

Sequencing used Vdelta1+ gamma-delta thymocytes from the thymus. Sample subset: FACS-sorted CD3+ TCRalphabeta- TCRVdelta1+ TCRVdelta2- thymocytes. The receptors come from a boy in the first two years of life who had congenital heart surgery.

The chain couples TRDV1 to TRDJ1; a possible D gene is TRDD2 (6 bases). Trimming pared 3 bases from V and 0 bases from J, leaving 29 bases between. Germline CDR1 reads TSWWSYY; CDR2 reads QGS. The CDR3 is made up of 21 amino acids. In DNA form, the CDR3 reads TGTGCTCTTGGGGATCCCTGGCCGGTACCTTCCAGATTAACGTACACCGATAAACTCATCTTT. Its translation: CALGDPWPVPSRLTYTDKLIF.

This clone has a count of ten or more. The chain is built from TRDV2 and TRDJ1; TRDD3 matches at 12 bases. This CDR3 region has 19 residues. Looked up from germline, CDR1 is GEAIGNYY and CDR2 is EKD. V gave up 3 bases and J gave up 8 bases; unmatched junction bases: 21. The CDR3 is CACDSVLPRYWGIPGKLIF. CDR3 sequence (DNA): TGTGCCTGTGACTCCGTCCTTCCCAGGTACTGGGGGATACCGGGGAAACTCATCTTT.

The genes are TRDV1 and TRDJ1, with 9 bases identical to TRDD2. Germline trimming cut 3 bases from V and 5 bases from J; bases unmatched to any gene: 19. Germline V lookup: CDR1 TSWWSYY, CDR2 QGS. The CDR3 is 19 amino acids. This CDR3 reads CALGDYLPTRTGVKDKLIF. Written as DNA, the CDR3 is TGTGCTCTTGGGGATTACCTTCCTACCCGTACTGGGGTTAAGGATAAACTCATCTTT.

This clone occurred a few times. The V and J genes are TRDV1 and TRDJ1; D gene unclear. This CDR3 region has 16 residues. The germline V gene encodes CDR1 TSWWSYY and CDR2 QGS. The ends were cut back, 5 bases at V and 3 bases at J, with 19 bases in the middle. CDR3 protein: CALGRRLATLADKLIF. CDR3 sequence (DNA): TGTGCTCTTGGGAGAAGATTGGCTACCCTCGCCGATAAACTCATCTTT.

There are a few counts of this clone. V is TRDV1 and J is TRDJ1; a weak D match, TRDD2 (6 bases). Germline CDR1 is TSWWSYY and CDR2 is QGS. V lost 2 bases to trimming and J lost 0 bases, with 28 bases between them. The CDR3 is 21 amino acids. The CDR3 region is CALGEGQHVLPRTFNTDKLIF. CDR3 nucleotide sequence: TGTGCTCTTGGGGAAGGTCAACACGTTCTTCCTCGTACGTTCAACACCGATAAACTCATCTTT.

V and J are TRDV1 and TRDJ1; TRDD3 agrees at 10 bases. The CDR3 contains 16 residues. From germline, CDR1 is TSWWSYY and CDR2 QGS. V shed 4 bases, J shed 5 bases, and the junction held 10 bases outside the gene matches. The CDR3 is CALGVYWGMLLDKLIF. The CDR3 nucleotides are TGTGCTCTTGGGGTTTACTGGGGGATGTTATTGGATAAACTCATCTTT.

A word on this clone: The sample contains more than one DNA sequence encoding this CDR3. V and J are TRDV1 and TRDJ1; 11 bases align to TRDD3. Germline lookup yields CDR1 TSWWSYY and CDR2 QGS. The CDR3 covers 21 residues. Trimming removed 0 bases from V and 0 bases from J; junction bases left unmatched: 15. CDR3 amino acids: CALGELSPLLPLGDNTDKLIF. CDR3 coding DNA: TGTGCTCTTGGGGAACTCTCGCCCCTCCTACCACTGGGGGATAACACCGATAAACTCATCTTT.

This chain links TRDV1 with TRDJ1; 8 nucleotides match TRDD3. V gave up 5 bases and J gave up 2 bases; unmatched junction bases: 19. The CDR3 has 19 amino acids. Germline loops: CDR1 TSWWSYY, CDR2 QGS. The CDR3 loop is CALGRIISVLTGGTDKLIF. The DNA for the CDR3 is TGTGCTCTTGGGAGAATAATTTCCGTTCTTACTGGGGGGACCGATAAACTCATCTTT.

This clone was seen more than once but under ten times. The chain combines TRDV1 with TRDJ1, with D tentatively TRDD3 (5 bases). V shed 1 base and J shed 1 base, with 22 bases lying between them. Germline V gene data show CDR1 as TSWWSYY and CDR2 as QGS. The CDR3 totals 19 residues. The CDR3 DNA reads as TGTGCTCTTGGGGAACAGTCGCCCCATTTACTGGTCTTCACCGATAAACTCATCTTT. The encoded protein is CALGEQSPHLLVFTDKLIF.

The V call is TRDV1, the J call TRDJ1, with 10 nucleotides matching TRDD3. Per the germline V gene, CDR1 is TSWWSYY and CDR2 is QGS. The V and J ends lost 6 bases and 2 bases, in that order; junction bases with no gene match: 18. The CDR3 consists of 19 residues. The CDR3 coding sequence is TGTGCTCTTGGAAAACTACCTCCTTGGGGGATACATGGGACCGATAAACTCATCTTT. Amino acids: CALGKLPPWGIHGTDKLIF.

This chain uses TRDV1 with TRDJ1, with a tentative D call TRDD3 (5 bases). Trimming cost V 2 bases and J 2 bases, with 24 bases left between them. The CDR3 is 19 residues long. From germline, CDR1 is TSWWSYY and CDR2 QGS. The CDR3 DNA reads as TGTGCTCTTGGGGAAGGGGTAATGGGGCCCCGAGTCGTGACCGATAAACTCATCTTT. This translates into CALGEGVMGPRVVTDKLIF.

The chain carries TRDV1 and TRDJ1; 12 bases are shared with TRDD3. The CDR3 is 16 amino acids. Losses at the gene ends were 3 bases for V and 10 bases for J; bases not matched to a gene: 12. The V gene's germline CDR1 is TSWWSYY and CDR2 QGS. CDR3 loop: CALGEASGGYGGRLIF. In nucleotides, the CDR3 is TGTGCTCTTGGGGAGGCCTCTGGGGGATACGGCGGTAGACTCATCTTT.

The J gene is TRDJ1, the V gene TRDV1, with 7 positions matching TRDD3. The J segment lost 0 bases and the V segment lost 7 bases, leaving 17 bases of the junction unmatched. The length of the CDR3 is 18 residues. Germline V gene sequence: CDR1 TSWWSYY, CDR2 QGS. The CDR3, as DNA: TGTGCTCTTGCGCTAGAGTTGGTACTGGGGCCTTACACCGATAAACTCATCTTT. Translated, it gives CALALELVLGPYTDKLIF.

The chain is built from TRDV1 and TRDJ1; 7 bases agree with TRDD2. Germline V gives CDR1 TSWWSYY, CDR2 QGS. V gave up 1 base and J gave up 8 bases; unmatched junction bases: 13. This CDR3 has 16 residues. The CDR3 nucleotides are TGTGCTCTTGGGGAACCCGGCCTTCCTCCTAAATACAAACTCATCTTT. Translated, it gives CALGEPGLPPKYKLIF.

The chain carries TRDV1 and TRDJ1; 8 bases agree with TRDD3. Germline V gives CDR1 TSWWSYY, CDR2 QGS. The CDR3 runs to 19 residues. V was pared by 1 base and J by 2 bases, with 15 bases of the junction left unmatched. The CDR3 loop is CALGEPRSRSGGRTDKLIF. For the CDR3, the DNA is TGTGCTCTTGGGGAACCGAGATCTAGATCTGGGGGACGAACCGATAAACTCATCTTT.

The chain links TRDV1 to TRDJ1, with 8 positions matching TRDD3. The CDR3 sequence is 20 residues long. Germline V gene data show CDR1 as TSWWSYY and CDR2 as QGS. Germline trimming cut 1 base from V and 0 bases from J; bases unmatched to any gene: 16. In DNA form, the CDR3 reads TGTGCTCTTGGGGAACCTTGGGATCTGGGGGACCCCCGGAACACCGATAAACTCATCTTT. Translated: CALGEPWDLGDPRNTDKLIF.

This chain uses TRDV1 with TRDJ1, with 11 bases that match TRDD3. The germline V gene has CDR1 TSWWSYY and CDR2 QGS. J lost 0 bases, V lost 1 base, and 25 bases had no gene match. This CDR3 contains 24 residues. The CDR3 here is CALGERLSLRKLLGDRRYTDKLIF. CDR3 sequence (DNA): TGTGCTCTTGGGGAACGTCTCTCCCTTCGAAAACTACTGGGGGATAGAAGGTACACCGATAAACTCATCTTT.

The chain recombines TRDV1 with TRDJ1, with D possibly TRDD2 on 6 matching bases. This CDR3 has 21 amino acids. The germline V gene has CDR1 TSWWSYY and CDR2 QGS. V lost 3 bases and J lost 1, with 30 bases in between. The CDR3 region is CALGEPLLVLLRYWSTDKLIF. Here the CDR3 DNA reads TGTGCTCTTGGGGAGCCTCTCCTCGTCCTACTGAGATATTGGTCCACCGATAAACTCATCTTT.

This clone was counted only a few times. V gene TRDV2 combines with J gene TRDJ1; 12 positions match TRDD3. V dropped 0 bases and J dropped 0; count of bases not matched to a gene: 4. Per germline, CDR1 GEAIGNYY and CDR2 EKD. This CDR3 spans 17 amino acids. CDR3 sequence: CACDTGLGDTYTDKLIF. The DNA for the CDR3 is TGTGCCTGTGACACCGGGCTGGGGGATACGTACACCGATAAACTCATCTTT.

The J gene is TRDJ1, the V gene TRDV1; 10 nucleotides line up with TRDD3. Trimming cost V 0 bases and J 2 bases; bases outside gene matches: 6. The V gene's germline CDR1 is TSWWSYY and CDR2 QGS. The CDR3 is made up of 17 amino acids. The CDR3 spells CALGELPGDTHTDKLIF. The CDR3 nucleotides read TGTGCTCTTGGGGAACTCCCGGGGGATACGCATACCGATAAACTCATCTTT.

V gene TRDV1 combines with J gene TRDJ1; a possible D gene is TRDD3 (10 bases). The germline gives CDR1 TSWWSYY, CDR2 QGS. Trimming removed 1 base from V and 4 bases from J, with 46 bases in between. There are 26 residues in the CDR3. The CDR3: CALGEPFPSYGPYYWGIPLYIDKLIF. DNA of the CDR3: TGTGCTCTTGGGGAACCATTCCCTTCCTACGGTCCTTATTACTGGGGGATCCCGCTGTACATCGATAAACTCATCTTT.

This clone was observed a handful of times. The chain links TRDV1 to TRDJ1; 9 bases map to TRDD3. In germline, CDR1 is TSWWSYY, CDR2 QGS. CDR3 length: 20 amino acids. Germline trimming cut 2 bases from V and 3 bases from J; bases unmatched to any gene: 19. The CDR3 nucleotides read TGTGCTCTTGGGGAAATTCTGGCGTTACAGGGGGATACCCCGGCCGATAAACTCATCTTT. It yields the protein CALGEILALQGDTPADKLIF.

There are a few counts of this clone. This CDR3 is also generated by other DNA sequences in the sample. The J gene is TRDJ1, the V gene TRDV1, with 12 bases identical to TRDD3. The CDR3 is made up of 17 amino acids. Per germline, CDR1 TSWWSYY and CDR2 QGS. After removal of 0 bases from V and 3 bases from J, the junction contained 5 bases not matched to a gene. The CDR3: CALGELKYWGIPDKLIF. The CDR3 coding sequence is TGTGCTCTTGGGGAACTAAAGTACTGGGGGATACCCGATAAACTCATCTTT.

This chain connects TRDV1 to TRDJ1, with TRDD3 matching over 8 bases. The junction had 28 bases not matched to a gene; V was cut back by 0 bases and J by 1 base. Germline V lookup: CDR1 TSWWSYY, CDR2 QGS. CDR3 length: 24 amino acids. CDR3 sequence (DNA): TGTGCTCTTGGGGAACTAGGCGGCGCCCTACGAAGGGGGATAATCCCCTCCACCACCGATAAACTCATCTTT. It codes for CALGELGGALRRGIIPSTTDKLIF.

The V call is TRDV1, the J call TRDJ1, with D perhaps matching TRDD3 (7 bases). This CDR3 comprises 22 residues. Germline loops: CDR1 TSWWSYY, CDR2 QGS. The ends were cut back, 1 base at V and 0 bases at J, with 30 bases in the middle. The CDR3 sequence: CALGEPRGLPLLLGKYTDKLIF. In DNA form, the CDR3 reads TGTGCTCTTGGGGAACCCCGCGGCCTTCCCCTTCTACTGGGGAAGTACACCGATAAACTCATCTTT.

A few counts support this clone. The chain links TRDV1 to TRDJ1, with 7 bases fitting TRDD3. CDR1 and CDR2 (germline): TSWWSYY, QGS. The length of the CDR3 is 18 residues. V trimming: 0 bases; J trimming: 0 bases; junction bases outside the gene matches: 10. The CDR3 loop is CALGELVPWGAHTDKLIF. In DNA form, the CDR3 reads TGTGCTCTTGGGGAACTAGTTCCCTGGGGGGCCCACACCGATAAACTCATCTTT.

This rearrangement joins TRDV1 to TRDJ1; 13 nucleotides match TRDD3. This CDR3 has 21 amino acids. The V and J ends lost 2 bases and 8 bases, in that order; junction bases with no gene match: 23. CDR1 and CDR2 (germline): TSWWSYY, QGS. CDR3 sequence reads: CALGESPHSLYWGIRRAKLIF. The CDR3 region has the DNA TGTGCTCTTGGGGAATCTCCACACTCACTTTACTGGGGGATACGCAGGGCCAAACTCATCTTT.

The rearrangement uses TRDV1 and TRDJ1; possible D gene TRDD3, 9 bases. The CDR3 extends over 18 amino acids. Trimming left V 3 bases short and J 7 bases short, with 27 bases between. Germline lookup yields CDR1 TSWWSYY and CDR2 QGS. The CDR3 DNA follows: TGTGCTCTTGGGGATCTTCCTACGGGGATACGTCTTAGGGGTAAACTCATCTTT. Translation gives CALGDLPTGIRLRGKLIF.

The chain joins TRDV1 to TRDJ1, with a tentative D call TRDD2 (5 bases). Looked up from germline, CDR1 is TSWWSYY and CDR2 is QGS. The CDR3 consists of 18 residues. V shed 6 bases and J shed 7 bases, with 30 bases lying between them. As DNA, the CDR3 is TGTGCTCTTGGAAAAGTTCTAACCTACGCAGGATGCTGTTGTAAACTCATCTTT. This encodes CALGKVLTYAGCCCKLIF.

This clone was counted only a few times. The V and J genes are TRDV2 and TRDJ1, with TRDD3 identical over 9 bases. This CDR3 is built from 19 residues. Germline V gene lookup returns CDR1 GEAIGNYY and CDR2 EKD. Trimming took 4 bases from V and 0 from J; bases not matched to a gene: 17. CDR3 sequence: CACDRRFVILGDHTDKLIF. The CDR3, as DNA: TGTGCCTGTGATCGCCGCTTCGTCATACTGGGGGACCACACCGATAAACTCATCTTT.